This TCR beta chain was captured by sequencing in a study of blood T cell repertoires in COVID-19. Libraries were prepared by immunoSEQ multiplex PCR; TCRdb keeps only in-frame clonotypes and omits some of them. The table lists just over 650,000 clones, 70% to 90% of them singletons, with roughly 0.26% in the top ten. The source material was peripheral blood. This receptor was identified in a woman under 30 with acute or convalescent COVID-19.

CDR3 nucleotide sequence: TGTGCCAGCAGTTTATGGCAGGGAGATACGCAGTATTTT. This codes for CASSLWQGDTQYF. This chain uses TRBV27 with TRBJ2-3, with TRBD1 as a possible D gene (5 bases). The CDR3 extends over 13 amino acids. The V end was cut by 1 base, the J end by 5 bases, with 7 bases between. Germline CDR1 and CDR2: MNHEY and SMNVEV (reference sequence).